The 24 T cell receptor beta chains reported below all come from one sample, sequenced in a study of blood T cells in healthy people across ages. Primed by a sample-barcoded 5' primer and a J-beta primer mix, a second PCR proceeded for 7 to 11 cycles. TCRdb reprocessed the 5' RACE reads with MiXCR, giving one entry per CDR3 protein. The table records around 280,000 distinct CDR3 sequences, 27% of them present only once. Input material: blood. These TCRs come from a woman aged 70-85 years in good health.

CDR3 region: CASSERASGRFYNEQFF. In DNA, the CDR3 is TGTGCCAGCAGTGAAAGGGCTAGCGGGAGGTTCTACAATGAGCAGTTCTTC. The chain couples TRBV6-1 to TRBJ2-1; 11 bases line up with TRBD2. CDR1 is MNHNS and CDR2 is SASEGT in the germline V gene. The CDR3 loop spans 17 amino acids. J was trimmed by 3 bases and V by 2 bases; bases with no gene match: 6.

The chain employs TRBV28 and TRBJ1-4, with D possibly matching TRBD1 (5 bases). CDR1 and CDR2 (germline): MDHEN, SYDVKM. Between the trimmed V and J ends, which lost 4 bases and 5 bases, there was a span of 14 bases. The CDR3 is 15 amino acids. CDR3 nucleotides: TGTGCCAGCAGTTCCCCGCCCAGGGTGAATGAAAAACTGTTTTTT. This codes for CASSSPPRVNEKLFF.

The chain uses TRBV20-1 and TRBJ2-7; 7 bases align to TRBD2. The CDR3 has 15 residues. V dropped 2 bases and J dropped 3; count of bases not matched to a gene: 10. Per the germline V gene, CDR1 is DFQATT and CDR2 is SNEGSKA (reference sequence). CDR3 in amino acids: CSARIREAGSYEQYF. CDR3 nucleotide sequence: TGCAGTGCTAGAATAAGGGAAGCGGGAAGCTACGAGCAGTACTTC.

The V and J genes are TRBV10-3 and TRBJ2-7; D unresolved. V lost 2 bases to trimming and J lost 6 bases, with 5 bases between them. CDR3 length: 11 amino acids. The germline gives CDR1 ENHRY, CDR2 SYGVKD. The CDR3 bases are TGTGCCATCAGTGAGGGGGTCGAGCAGTACTTC. It yields the protein CAISEGVEQYF.

This clonotype was found a few times. The final CDR3 position lacks the conserved phenylalanine or tryptophan, pointing to a likely read error. The J gene is TRBJ1-2, the V gene TRBV7-2; TRBD1 aligns across 7 bases. Trimming removed 3 bases from V and 7 bases from J; junction bases left unmatched: 17. CDR1 SGHTA and CDR2 FQGNSA come from the germline V gene. This CDR3 comprises 17 residues. CDR3 residues: CASSFSSTRDREGGYTL. Written as DNA, the CDR3 is TGTGCCAGCAGCTTTTCCTCTACCCGTGACAGGGAGGGTGGCTACACCCTC.

The V and J genes are TRBV18 and TRBJ2-5, with D uncertain. The CDR3 runs 13 residues. CDR1 is KGHSH and CDR2 is LQKENI in the germline V gene. The V gene lost 3 bases and the J gene lost 3 bases, with 8 bases spanning the gap. The DNA for the CDR3 is TGTGCCAGCTCACCGACCGAAGAAGAGACCCAGTACTTC. It is translated as CASSPTEEETQYF.

This rearrangement joins TRBV20-1 to TRBJ1-6, with 9 nucleotides matching TRBD1. Germline V gene data show CDR1 as DFQATT and CDR2 as SNEGSKA (reference sequence). This CDR3 is built from 13 residues. V shed 5 bases, J shed 8 bases, and the junction held 4 bases outside the gene matches. Here the CDR3 DNA reads TGCAGTGCTGGGGACAGGGTCGATTCACCCCTCCACTTT. Amino acids: CSAGDRVDSPLHF.

The rearrangement joins TRBV28 to TRBJ2-1, with D perhaps matching TRBD2 (5 bases). CDR3 size: 13 residues. The V gene's germline CDR1 is MDHEN and CDR2 SYDVKM. Between the trimmed V and J ends, which lost 8 bases and 8 bases, there was a span of 16 bases. The CDR3 DNA reads as TGTGCCAGCGGAGGTCCTAACGGTTATGAGCAGTTCTTC. It encodes CASGGPNGYEQFF.

This clonotype was seen only a few times. A read error is likely, as this CDR3 ends without the conserved phenylalanine or tryptophan. The J gene is TRBJ2-3, the V gene TRBV24-1, with D maybe TRBD1 (5 bases). In germline, CDR1 is KGHDR, CDR2 SFDVKD. The CDR3 extends over 13 amino acids. V was cut by 10 bases and J by 3 bases, with 13 bases left in between. In DNA form, the CDR3 reads TGTGCCACTAGGGGAATCTCGACAGATACGCAGTATCTT. Translated, it gives CATRGISTDTQYL.

The rearrangement joins TRBV6-7 to TRBJ1-2; D uncertain. TRBV6-7 qualifies as an ORF whose function is uncertain. V lost 4 bases and J lost 6, with 9 bases in between. CDR3 size: 12 residues. The CDR3: CASSFYLNGYTF. In nucleotides, the CDR3 is TGTGCCAGCAGTTTCTACTTAAATGGCTACACCTTC.

V and J are TRBV10-2 and TRBJ1-5, with TRBD1 identical over 7 bases. Looked up from germline, CDR1 is WSHSY and CDR2 is SAAADI. The CDR3 length is 14 residues. V lost 10 bases and J lost 2; bases outside the gene matches: 8. The CDR3 DNA reads as TGCGCCACCCGGACAGGCGGAGGCAATCAGCCCCAGCATTTT. Its translation: CATRTGGGNQPQHF.

A note on this clonotype: A single base separates this from a much larger clone, so it may be a read error. The DNA for the CDR3 is TGCGCCAGCAGCTTGAGTAGCGCCTACGAGCAGTGCTTC. Translation gives CASSLSSAYEQCF. The chain links TRBV5-1 to TRBJ2-7; tentative D call: TRBD2 (5 bases). This CDR3 region has 13 residues. Germline V CDR1 and CDR2: SGHRS, YFSETQ.

This clonotype was seen many times. The V gene is TRBV24-1, the J gene TRBJ2-6; D is uncertain. V was trimmed by 3 bases and J by 0 bases, leaving 11 bases between them. This CDR3 contains 17 residues. The V gene's germline CDR1 is KGHDR and CDR2 SFDVKD. CDR3 sequence (DNA): TGTGCCACCAGTGATGCGGAAGGTGCCTCTGGGGCCAACGTCCTGACTTTC. Residues: CATSDAEGASGANVLTF.

The CDR3 region is CASSLVSLGEQFF. CDR3 bases: TGTGCCAGCAGCTTGGTGTCGCTAGGTGAGCAGTTCTTC. V usage is TRBV11-3 and J usage is TRBJ2-5, with D uncertain. The better agreement between TRBJ2-1 and the DNA end casts doubt on the J call. The CDR3 is 13 residues long. The germline V gene encodes CDR1 SGHNT and CDR2 YENEEA.

This rearrangement joins TRBV2 to TRBJ1-1; D ambiguous. The CDR3 runs 12 residues. Germline V lookup: CDR1 SNHLY, CDR2 FYNNEI. The germline V and J ends were trimmed by 5 bases and 6 bases, with 10 bases remaining between them. The CDR3 sequence: CASSKEGSEAFF. For the CDR3, the DNA is TGTGCCAGCAGTAAGGAAGGCTCTGAAGCTTTCTTT.

In regard to this clonotype: Germline is not matched at one junction end, which may reflect a read error. This chain uses TRBV4-2 with TRBJ2-5; D perhaps matches TRBD1 (6 bases). Looked up from germline, CDR1 is LGHNA and CDR2 is YNFKEQ. This CDR3 is built from 15 residues. Written as DNA, the CDR3 is TGTGCCGGCAGCCAAACTTTTCAGGGGCAAGAGACCCAGTACTTC. Amino acid sequence: CAGSQTFQGQETQYF.

In this sample, this clonotype turned up a few times. This chain links TRBV19 with TRBJ2-5; 10 bases are shared with TRBD2. Germline V CDR1 and CDR2: LNHDA, SQIVND (reference sequence). J lost 5 bases, V lost 8 bases, and 8 bases had no gene match. The CDR3 is 14 amino acids. CDR3 in amino acids: CASPILAGEETQYF. The CDR3 nucleotides read TGTGCCAGTCCGATCCTAGCGGGAGAGGAGACCCAGTACTTC.

The CDR3 region is CASSREGGFSGYTF. The CDR3 coding sequence is TGTGCCAGCTCACGGGAAGGGGGTTTCAGTGGCTACACCTTC. J is TRBJ1-2 and V is TRBV18; TRBD1 is a possible D gene (6 bases). Trimming cost V 4 bases and J 7 bases, with 16 bases left between them. This CDR3 region has 14 residues. Germline V gives CDR1 KGHSH, CDR2 LQKENI.

The chain joins TRBV7-2 to TRBJ2-7; the D gene is possibly TRBD2 (6 bases). The CDR3 is 14 residues long. Germline V gene sequence: CDR1 SGHTA, CDR2 FQGNSA. V lost 4 bases and J lost 6, with 16 bases in between. The CDR3 DNA is TGTGCCAGCAGCTCGGGACTGCCCTCCGGCGAGCAGTACTTC. Amino acids: CASSSGLPSGEQYF.

This clonotype was detected a few times. The V gene is TRBV7-3, the J gene TRBJ2-3; 8 bases fit TRBD1. V shed 5 bases and J 5 bases; nucleotides not matched to a gene: 12. Per the germline V gene, CDR1 is SGHTA and CDR2 is FQGTGA. The CDR3 length is 16 residues. CDR3 loop: CASSLAGTGRGDTQYF. The CDR3 nucleotides are TGTGCCAGCAGCCTCGCAGGGACAGGTCGTGGAGATACGCAGTATTTT.

The table lists this clonotype with a few counts. The V and J genes are TRBV28 and TRBJ1-4; weak D call: TRBD1 (5 bases). The V gene lost 7 bases and the J gene lost 8 bases, with 17 bases spanning the gap. This CDR3 is built from 14 residues. The germline gives CDR1 MDHEN, CDR2 SYDVKM. Here the CDR3 reads CASTSSRDGEKLFF. CDR3 sequence (DNA): TGTGCCAGCACCTCGTCCCGGGACGGGGAAAAACTGTTTTTT. Supplemented by reference TRBV28 and TRBJ1-4, the full variable domain reads DVKVTQSSRYLVKRTGEKVFLECVQDMDHENMFWYRQDPGLGLRLIYFSYDVKMKEKGDIPEGYSVSREKKERFSLILESASTNQTSMYLCASTSSRDGEKLFFGSGTQLSVL.

The chain couples TRBV27 to TRBJ1-2; TRBD1 might be the D (5 bases). Germline-derived CDR1 and CDR2 are MNHEY and SMNVEV (reference sequence). V lost 6 bases, J lost 0 bases, and 11 bases lay in between. This CDR3 has 14 amino acids. This CDR3 reads CASRTQGANYGYTF. The CDR3 nucleotides read TGTGCCAGCAGGACGCAGGGCGCTAACTATGGCTACACCTTC.

The chain is built from TRBV3-1 and TRBJ2-3; perhaps TRBD2 as D (6 bases). V lost 4 bases, J lost 2 bases, and 19 bases lay in between. CDR1 is LGHDT and CDR2 is YNNKEL in the germline V gene (reference sequence). The CDR3 is 17 residues long. The CDR3 nucleotides read TGTGCCAGCAGCCTCTCCTCCGGGGGTAGCTCCACAGATACGCAGTATTTT. Translated, it gives CASSLSSGGSSTDTQYF.

This clonotype showed up just a few times. This chain uses TRBV6-5 with TRBJ2-7; 14 bases map to TRBD2. CDR3 size: 16 residues. CDR1 and CDR2 from the germline V gene are MNHEY and SVGAGI. J gave up 6 bases and V 4 bases, and 8 bases lay outside the gene matches. CDR3 DNA sequence: TGTGCCAGCAGTTTCGGGACTAGCGGGAGAAGGGGCGAGCAGTACTTC. Its protein product is CASSFGTSGRRGEQYF.